This TCR beta chain is from a study of PD-L1 blockade in urothelial cancer. On the study more broadly: Per blood sample, T cells had a median of roughly 150,000.

This table comes from immunoSEQ multiplex PCR, and its TCRdb copy is limited to in-frame clones, with some not included. Found here are about 43,000 clones, approximately 80% of them singletons; the top ten hold about 16%. Time point here: pretreatment peripheral blood. Samples spanned pretreatment and treatment, with 1 to 8 time points per patient. Per germline, CDR1 LGHNA and CDR2 YNFKEQ. V shed 4 bases and J shed 1 base, with 13 bases lying between them. CDR3 length: 16 amino acids. This clonotype originated in a man in his sixties with urothelial cancer. This rearrangement joins TRBV4-2 to TRBJ2-2, with D possibly being TRBD2 (5 bases). The material was PBMCs, obtained around atezolizumab (anti-PD-L1) treatment. CDR3 sequence reads: CASSLSRGENTGELFF. The CDR3 nucleotides read TGTGCCAGCAGCCTGAGTCGGGGAGAGAACACCGGGGAGCTGTTTTTT.